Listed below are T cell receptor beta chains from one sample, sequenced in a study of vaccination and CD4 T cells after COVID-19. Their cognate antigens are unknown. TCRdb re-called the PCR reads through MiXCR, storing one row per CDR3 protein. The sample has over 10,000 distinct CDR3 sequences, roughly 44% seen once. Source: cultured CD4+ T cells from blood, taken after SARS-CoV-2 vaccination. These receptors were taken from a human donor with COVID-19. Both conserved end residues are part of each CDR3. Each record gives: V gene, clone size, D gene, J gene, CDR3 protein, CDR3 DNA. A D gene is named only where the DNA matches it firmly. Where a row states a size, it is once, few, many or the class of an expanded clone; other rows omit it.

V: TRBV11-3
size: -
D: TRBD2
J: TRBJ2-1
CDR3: CASSLVDFSGGRRNEQFF
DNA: TGTGCCAGCAGCTTAGTGGATTTTAGCGGGGGGCGGAGGAATGAGCAGTTCTTC

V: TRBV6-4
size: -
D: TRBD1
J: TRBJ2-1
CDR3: CASSPGQGSNEQFF
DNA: TGTGCCAGCAGTCCTGGACAGGGCTCCAATGAGCAGTTCTTC

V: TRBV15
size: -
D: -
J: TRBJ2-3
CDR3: CATSRRSGRDTDTQYF
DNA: TGTGCCACCAGCAGACGAAGTGGACGAGACACAGATACGCAGTATTTT

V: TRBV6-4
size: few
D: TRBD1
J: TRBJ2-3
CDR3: CASQGTGGCTDTQYF
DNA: TGTGCCAGCCAGGGGACAGGGGGCTGTACAGATACGCAGTATTTT

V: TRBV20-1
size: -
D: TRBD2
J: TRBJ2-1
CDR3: CSARTSGGANERFF
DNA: TGCAGTGCTAGGACTAGCGGGGGGGCCAATGAGCGGTTCTTC

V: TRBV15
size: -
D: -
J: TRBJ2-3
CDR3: CATSIGQLTDTQYF
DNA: TGTGCCACCAGCATCGGTCAGCTCACAGATACGCAGTATTTT

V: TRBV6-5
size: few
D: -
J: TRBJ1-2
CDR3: CASSLQANYGYTF
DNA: TGTGCCAGCAGTTTGCAGGCCAACTATGGCTACACCTTC

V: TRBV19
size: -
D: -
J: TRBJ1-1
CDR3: CATTGGGSKAFF
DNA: TGTGCAACCACGGGCGGTGGATCTAAAGCTTTCTTT

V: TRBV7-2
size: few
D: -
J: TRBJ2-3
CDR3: CASSSMSSADTQYF
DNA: TGTGCCAGCAGCTCGATGAGTAGCGCAGATACGCAGTATTTT

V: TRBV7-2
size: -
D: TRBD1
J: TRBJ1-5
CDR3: CASSRDSGSNQPQHF
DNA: TGTGCCAGCAGCCGGGACAGTGGAAGCAATCAGCCCCAGCATTTT

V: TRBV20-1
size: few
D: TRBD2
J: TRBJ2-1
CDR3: CSAWLAGSTYNEQFF
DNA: TGCAGTGCCTGGCTAGCGGGGTCAACCTACAATGAGCAGTTCTTC

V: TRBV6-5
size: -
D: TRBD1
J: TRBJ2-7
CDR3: CASSYRTGGEQYF
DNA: TGTGCCAGCAGTTACCGGACAGGGGGCGAGCAGTACTTC

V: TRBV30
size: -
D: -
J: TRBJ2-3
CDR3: CAFASTRQPDTQYF
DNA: TGTGCCTTCGCGAGCACTAGGCAGCCAGATACGCAGTATTTT

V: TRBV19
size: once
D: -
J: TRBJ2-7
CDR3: CASSIASKGTYEQYF
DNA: TGTGCCAGTAGTATAGCCAGCAAAGGGACCTACGAGCAGTACTTC

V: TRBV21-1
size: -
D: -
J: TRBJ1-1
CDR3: CASDDRKNTEAFF
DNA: TGTGCCAGCGACGACAGAAAGAACACTGAAGCTTTCTTT

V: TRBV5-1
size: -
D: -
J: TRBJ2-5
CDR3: CASSLARLAGETQYF
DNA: TGCGCCAGCAGCTTGGCCCGTCTAGCTGGGGAGACCCAGTACTTC

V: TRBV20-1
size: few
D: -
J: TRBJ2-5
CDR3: CSARESRPGSLETQYF
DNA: TGCAGTGCTAGAGAAAGCAGGCCAGGGTCTTTGGAGACCCAGTACTTC

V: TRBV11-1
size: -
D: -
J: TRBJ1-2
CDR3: CASSPGADNYGYTF
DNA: TGTGCCAGCAGCCCCGGTGCCGATAACTATGGCTACACCTTC

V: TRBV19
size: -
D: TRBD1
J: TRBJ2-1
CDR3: CASSPDPRQGPSSYNEQFF
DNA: TGTGCCAGTAGTCCGGACCCCCGACAGGGCCCTAGCTCCTACAATGAGCAGTTCTTC

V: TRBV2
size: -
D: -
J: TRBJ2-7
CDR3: CASSEQGMNEQYF
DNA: TGTGCCAGCAGTGAACAGGGCATGAACGAGCAGTACTTC

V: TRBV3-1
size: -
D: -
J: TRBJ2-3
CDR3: CASSQASARSTDTQYF
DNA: TGTGCCAGCAGCCAAGCGTCAGCCCGGAGCACAGATACGCAGTATTTT

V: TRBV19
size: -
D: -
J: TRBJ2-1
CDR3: CASSALTQRAAPNEQFF
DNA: TGTGCCAGTAGTGCCTTAACTCAGCGGGCCGCGCCCAATGAGCAGTTCTTC

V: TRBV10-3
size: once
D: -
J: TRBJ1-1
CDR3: CAIRDRFFTEAFF
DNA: TGTGCCATCAGGGATCGGTTTTTTACTGAAGCTTTCTTT

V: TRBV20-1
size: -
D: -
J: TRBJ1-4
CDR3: CSAPRGMEKLFF
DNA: TGCAGTGCTCCCCGGGGAATGGAAAAACTGTTTTTT

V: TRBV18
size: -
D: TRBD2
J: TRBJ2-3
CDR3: CASSRGLAAAADTQYF
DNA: TGTGCCAGCTCACGCGGACTAGCTGCAGCAGCAGATACGCAGTATTTT

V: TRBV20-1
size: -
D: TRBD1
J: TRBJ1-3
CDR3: CSAAATGFGNTIYF
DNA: TGCAGTGCTGCCGCGACAGGGTTTGGAAACACCATATATTTT

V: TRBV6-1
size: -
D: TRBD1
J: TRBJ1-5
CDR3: CASMGTGGIPGNQPQHF
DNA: TGTGCCAGCATGGGGACAGGGGGAATCCCGGGGAATCAGCCCCAGCATTTT

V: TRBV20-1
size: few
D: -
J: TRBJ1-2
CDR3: CSAAPGRANGYTF
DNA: TGCAGTGCAGCCCCCGGAAGGGCCAACGGCTACACCTTC

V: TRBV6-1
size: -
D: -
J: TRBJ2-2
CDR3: CASRGPGIRTGELFF
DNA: TGTGCCAGCAGGGGGCCCGGGATAAGGACCGGGGAGCTGTTTTTT

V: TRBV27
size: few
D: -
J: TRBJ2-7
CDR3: CASSLYGTRTYEQYF
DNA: TGTGCCAGCAGTTTATATGGGACTCGCACGTACGAGCAGTACTTC

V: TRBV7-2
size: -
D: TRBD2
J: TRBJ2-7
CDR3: CASSLTSGEYEQYF
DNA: TGTGCCAGCAGTCTCACTAGCGGGGAGTACGAGCAGTACTTC

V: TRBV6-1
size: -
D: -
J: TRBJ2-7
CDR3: CASSVDSGTIYEQYF
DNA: TGTGCCAGCAGTGTGGACTCGGGGACGATCTACGAGCAGTACTTC

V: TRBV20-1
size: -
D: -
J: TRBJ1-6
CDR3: CSADKTGNNSPLHF
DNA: TGCAGTGCTGACAAGACAGGCAATAATTCACCCCTCCACTTT